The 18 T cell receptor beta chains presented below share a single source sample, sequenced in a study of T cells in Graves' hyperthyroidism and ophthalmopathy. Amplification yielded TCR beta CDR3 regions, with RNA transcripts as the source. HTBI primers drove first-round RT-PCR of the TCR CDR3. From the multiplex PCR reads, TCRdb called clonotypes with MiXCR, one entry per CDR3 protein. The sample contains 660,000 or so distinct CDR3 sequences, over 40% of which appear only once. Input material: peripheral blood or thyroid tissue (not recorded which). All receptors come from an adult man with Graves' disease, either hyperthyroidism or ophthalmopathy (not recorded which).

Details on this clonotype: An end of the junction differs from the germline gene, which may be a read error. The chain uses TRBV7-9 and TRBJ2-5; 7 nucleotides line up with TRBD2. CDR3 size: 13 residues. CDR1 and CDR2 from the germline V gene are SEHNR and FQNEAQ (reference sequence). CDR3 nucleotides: TGTGCCGGCAGCGAATCCGGGGGGGAGACCCAGTACTTC. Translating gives CAGSESGGETQYF.

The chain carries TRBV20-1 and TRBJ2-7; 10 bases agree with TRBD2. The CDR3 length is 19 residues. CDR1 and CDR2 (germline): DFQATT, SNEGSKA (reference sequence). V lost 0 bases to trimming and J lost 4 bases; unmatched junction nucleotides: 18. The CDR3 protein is CSARDTGGLAVGYGYEQYF. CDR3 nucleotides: TGCAGTGCTAGAGATACAGGCGGACTAGCGGTGGGATATGGGTACGAGCAGTACTTC.

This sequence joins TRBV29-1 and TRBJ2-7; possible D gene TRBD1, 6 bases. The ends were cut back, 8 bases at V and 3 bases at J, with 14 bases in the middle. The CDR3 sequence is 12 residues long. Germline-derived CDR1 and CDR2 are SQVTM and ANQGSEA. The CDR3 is CSLAGQLYEQYF. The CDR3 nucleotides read TGCAGCTTGGCAGGACAGCTCTACGAGCAGTACTTC.

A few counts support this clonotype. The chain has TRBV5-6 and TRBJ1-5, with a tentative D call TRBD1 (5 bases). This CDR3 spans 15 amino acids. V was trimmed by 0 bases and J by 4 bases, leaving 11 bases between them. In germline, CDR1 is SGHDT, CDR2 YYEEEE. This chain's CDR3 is CASSLAGPGNQPQHF. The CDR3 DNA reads TGTGCCAGCAGCTTGGCGGGGCCAGGGAATCAGCCCCAGCATTTT. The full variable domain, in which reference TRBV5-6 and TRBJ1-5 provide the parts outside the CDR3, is DAGVTQSPTHLIKTRGQQVTLRCSPKSGHDTVSWYQQALGQGPQFIFQYYEEEERQRGNFPDRFSGHQFPNYSSELNVNALLLGDSALYLCASSLAGPGNQPQHFGDGTRLSIL.

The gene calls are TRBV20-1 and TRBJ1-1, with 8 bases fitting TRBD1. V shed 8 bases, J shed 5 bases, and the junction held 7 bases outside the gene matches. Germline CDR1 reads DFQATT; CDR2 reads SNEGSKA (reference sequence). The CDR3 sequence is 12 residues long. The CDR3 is CSSGQGRTEAFF. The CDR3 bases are TGCAGTTCAGGACAGGGACGAACTGAAGCTTTCTTT.

The CDR3 sequence is CRVVGRGGSPLHF. The CDR3 DNA follows: TGCAGAGTCGTGGGTCGTGGGGGATCACCCCTCCACTTT. V is TRBV29-1 and J is TRBJ1-6; tentative D call: TRBD1 (5 bases). Per the germline V gene, CDR1 is SQVTM and CDR2 is ANQGSEA. The CDR3 totals 13 residues.

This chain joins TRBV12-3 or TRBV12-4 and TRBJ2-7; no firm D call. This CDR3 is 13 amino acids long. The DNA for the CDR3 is TGTGCTAGTGGTCCGCCCTCGTCCTACGAGCAGTACTTC. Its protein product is CASGPPSSYEQYF.

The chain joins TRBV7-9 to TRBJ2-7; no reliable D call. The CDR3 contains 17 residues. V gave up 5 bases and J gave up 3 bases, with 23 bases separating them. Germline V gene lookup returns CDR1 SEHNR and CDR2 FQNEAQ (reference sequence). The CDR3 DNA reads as TGTGCCAGCAGCCCCCGCGGATCGGGTACTAAGGGCTACGAGCAGTACTTC. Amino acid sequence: CASSPRGSGTKGYEQYF.

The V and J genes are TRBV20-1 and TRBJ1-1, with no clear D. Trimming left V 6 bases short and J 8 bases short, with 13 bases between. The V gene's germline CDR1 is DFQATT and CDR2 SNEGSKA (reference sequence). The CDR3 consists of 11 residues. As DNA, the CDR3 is TGCAGTGCCCTTTCGCAGGTCGAAGCTTTCTTT. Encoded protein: CSALSQVEAFF.

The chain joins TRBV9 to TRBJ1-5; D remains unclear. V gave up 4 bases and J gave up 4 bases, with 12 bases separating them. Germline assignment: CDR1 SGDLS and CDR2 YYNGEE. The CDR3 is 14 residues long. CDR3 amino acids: CASSLWGENQPQHF. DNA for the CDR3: TGTGCCAGCAGCTTATGGGGAGAAAATCAGCCCCAGCATTTT.

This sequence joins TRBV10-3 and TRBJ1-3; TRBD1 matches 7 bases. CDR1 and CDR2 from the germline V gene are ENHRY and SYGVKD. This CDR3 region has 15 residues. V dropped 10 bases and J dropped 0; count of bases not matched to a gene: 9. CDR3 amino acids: CASNKQGISGNTIYF. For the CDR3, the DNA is TGTGCCAGCAACAAACAGGGGATCTCTGGAAACACCATATATTTT.

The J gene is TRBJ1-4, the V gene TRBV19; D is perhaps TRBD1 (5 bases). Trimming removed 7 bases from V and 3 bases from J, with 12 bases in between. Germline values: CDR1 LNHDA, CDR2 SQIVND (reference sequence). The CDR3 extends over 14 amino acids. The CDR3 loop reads CASIGGEANEKLFF. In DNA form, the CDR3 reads TGTGCCAGTATCGGAGGGGAGGCTAATGAAAAACTGTTTTTT.

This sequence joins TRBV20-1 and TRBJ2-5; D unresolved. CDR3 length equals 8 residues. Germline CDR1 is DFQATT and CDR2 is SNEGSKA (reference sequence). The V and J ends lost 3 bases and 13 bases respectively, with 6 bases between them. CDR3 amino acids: CSARDLYF. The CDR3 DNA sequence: TGCAGTGCTAGGGACCTGTACTTC.

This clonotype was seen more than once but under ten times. CDR3 nucleotide sequence: TGTGCCACCATGACACGGACAGGGCAGGGTGAGACCCAGTACTTC. This encodes CATMTRTGQGETQYF. This sequence joins TRBV24-1 and TRBJ2-5; 8 bases agree with TRBD1. The junction had 12 bases not matched to a gene; V was cut back by 8 bases and J by 5 bases. Germline V lookup: CDR1 KGHDR, CDR2 SFDVKD. This CDR3 has 15 amino acids.

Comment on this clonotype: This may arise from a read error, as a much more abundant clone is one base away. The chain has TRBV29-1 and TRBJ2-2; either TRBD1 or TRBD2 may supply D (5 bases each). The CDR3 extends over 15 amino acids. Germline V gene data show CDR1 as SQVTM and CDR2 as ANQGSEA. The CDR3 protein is CSVDLPSTDSGELLF. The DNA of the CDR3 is TGCAGCGTTGACCTCCCGTCGACAGACTCTGGGGAGCTGCTTTTT.

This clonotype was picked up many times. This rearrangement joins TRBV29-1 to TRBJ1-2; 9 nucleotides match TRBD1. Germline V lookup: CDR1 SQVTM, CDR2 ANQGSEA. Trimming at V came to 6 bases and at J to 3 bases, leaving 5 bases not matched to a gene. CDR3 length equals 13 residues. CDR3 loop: CSVLGQGHYGYTF. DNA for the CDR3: TGCAGCGTGCTGGGACAGGGCCACTATGGCTACACCTTC.

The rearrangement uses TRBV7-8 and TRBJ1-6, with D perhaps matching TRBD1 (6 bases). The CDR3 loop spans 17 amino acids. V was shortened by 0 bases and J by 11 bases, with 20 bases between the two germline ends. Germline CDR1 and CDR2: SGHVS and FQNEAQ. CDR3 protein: CASSLARGTGLLPPLHF. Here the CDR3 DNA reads TGTGCCAGCAGCTTAGCGCGGGGTACAGGGCTTTTGCCACCCCTCCACTTT. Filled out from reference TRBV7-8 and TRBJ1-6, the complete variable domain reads GAGVSQSPRYKVAKRGQDVALRCDPISGHVSLFWYQQALGQGPEFLTYFQNEAQLDKSGLPSDRFFAERPEGSVSTLKIQRTQQEDSAVYLCASSLARGTGLLPPLHFGNGTRLTVT.

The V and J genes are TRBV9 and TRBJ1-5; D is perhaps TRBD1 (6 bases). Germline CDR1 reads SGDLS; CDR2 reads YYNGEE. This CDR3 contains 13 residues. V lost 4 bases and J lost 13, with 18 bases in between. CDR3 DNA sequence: TGTGCCAGCAGCCAGCAGTCCACAGGGAAACAGCATTTT. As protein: CASSQQSTGKQHF.